The 2 T cell receptor beta chains presented below share a single source sample, sequenced in a study of identical twins. TCRdb itself ran the 5' RACE reads through MiXCR, one entry per CDR3 protein. The sample lists more than 1.5 million distinct CDR3 sequences; about 32% were seen once. The sequencing input was cord blood. All receptors come from a newborn girl in good health.

This clonotype was found once. The chain uses TRBV12-3 or TRBV12-4 and TRBJ2-3; TRBD2 aligns across 9 bases. The CDR3 spans 18 residues. Unmatched junction bases numbered 24, after V lost 2 bases and J lost 15 bases. The CDR3 region is CASSLRSLGGRAPDMEYF. The CDR3 DNA is TGTGCCAGCAGTTTACGGTCTCTGGGCGGGAGGGCCCCAGATATGGAATATTTT.

This clonotype was seen a handful of times. The V and J genes are TRBV11-2 and TRBJ1-1; the match to TRBD1 covers 7 bases. Germline-derived CDR1 and CDR2 are SGHAT and FQNNGV. The CDR3 is made up of 13 amino acids. The J segment lost 4 bases and the V segment lost 5 bases, leaving 4 bases of the junction unmatched. CDR3 loop: CASSVNRGTEAFF. The CDR3 coding sequence is TGTGCCAGCAGCGTTAACAGGGGCACTGAAGCTTTCTTT.